The 27 T cell receptor beta chains listed next were all sequenced from one sample in a study of blood T cell repertoires in COVID-19. Sequencing was performed with immunoSEQ multiplex PCR; in TCRdb, only in-frame clones are kept and a portion is missing. The sample has about 390,000 clones; approximately 87% are singletons. Sequenced input: peripheral blood. All receptors come from an older woman with COVID-19, enrolled during active disease.

The chain couples TRBV9 to TRBJ1-1; D is possibly TRBD1 (5 bases). With 3 bases removed from V and 8 bases from J, the gap between germline ends came to 17 bases. The CDR3 spans 14 residues. The V gene's germline CDR1 is SGDLS and CDR2 YYNGEE. In DNA form, the CDR3 reads TGTGCCAGCAGCGGAATATCTGGAGGGGCAGAAGCTTTCTTT. Its translation is CASSGISGGAEAFF.

The J gene is TRBJ2-7, the V gene TRBV4-1, with D perhaps matching TRBD1 (5 bases). V lost 0 bases and J lost 1, with 13 bases in between. The CDR3 has 16 residues. Germline CDR1 is MGHRA and CDR2 is YSYEKL. The CDR3 spells CASSQDWPGISYEQYF. The CDR3 region has the DNA TGCGCCAGCAGCCAAGATTGGCCAGGGATATCCTACGAGCAGTACTTC.

The CDR3 DNA reads TGTGCCAGTAGTTACAGGGCGGGCGAGACCCAGTACTTC. Amino acids: CASSYRAGETQYF. This chain links TRBV19 with TRBJ2-5; tentative D call: TRBD1 (6 bases). The CDR3 consists of 13 residues. Germline values: CDR1 LNHDA, CDR2 SQIVND (reference sequence). V lost 5 bases, J lost 5 bases, and 12 bases lay in between.

CDR3 nucleotide sequence: TGTGCCAGCAGCCTGAGACAGGGGGGGAGGACTGAAGCTTTCTTT. Its translation is CASSLRQGGRTEAFF. The chain joins TRBV5-4 to TRBJ1-1, with TRBD1 identical over 9 bases. Trimming took 4 bases from V and 5 from J; bases not matched to a gene: 9. The CDR3 runs 15 residues. CDR1 and CDR2 from the germline V gene are SGHNT and YYREEE (reference sequence).

The V call is TRBV27, the J call TRBJ2-1; D is unresolved. V gave up 0 bases and J gave up 0 bases, with 6 bases separating them. CDR3 length: 15 residues. The germline V gene has CDR1 MNHEY and CDR2 SMNVEV (reference sequence). The chain's CDR3 is CASSLSVSSYNEQFF. CDR3 nucleotides: TGTGCCAGCAGTTTATCGGTTAGCTCCTACAATGAGCAGTTCTTC.

J is TRBJ1-2 and V is TRBV5-1; D gene unclear. The V gene's germline CDR1 is SGHRS and CDR2 YFSETQ. This CDR3 region has 14 residues. Between the trimmed V and J ends, which lost 4 bases and 7 bases, there was a span of 17 bases. The CDR3 nucleotides are TGCGCCAGCAGCCAGGACGGAGGTTATGGTGGCTACACCTTC. Its protein product is CASSQDGGYGGYTF. Full variable domain (rest looked up from reference TRBV5-1 and TRBJ1-2): KAGVTQTPRYLIKTRGQQVTLSCSPISGHRSVSWYQQTPGQGLQFLFEYFSETQRNKGNFPGRFSGRQFSNSRSEMNVSTLELGDSALYLCASSQDGGYGGYTFGSGTRLTVV.

The chain recombines TRBV20-1 with TRBJ1-1, with TRBD1 matching over 7 bases. CDR3 length: 11 amino acids. The ends lost 4 bases at V and 11 bases at J; junction bases unmatched: 7. The germline V gene encodes CDR1 DFQATT and CDR2 SNEGSKA (reference sequence). The chain's CDR3 is CSATPDRDAFF. Written as DNA, the CDR3 is TGCAGTGCTACCCCTGACAGGGATGCTTTCTTT.

The V call is TRBV6-5, the J call TRBJ1-2; 10 nucleotides line up with TRBD1. Germline V gene sequence: CDR1 MNHEY, CDR2 SVGAGI. J gave up 8 bases and V 7 bases, and 4 bases lay outside the gene matches. The CDR3 is 12 residues long. The CDR3 sequence is CASMGQGIGYTF. Here the CDR3 DNA reads TGTGCCAGCATGGGACAGGGGATAGGCTACACCTTC.

CDR3 sequence (DNA): TGTGCCAGCTCGCTCGTGACAGGGGTCATTAATAATGAAAAACTGTTTTTT. Its translation: CASSLVTGVINNEKLFF. The chain links TRBV18 to TRBJ1-4; 8 nucleotides line up with TRBD1. The CDR3 extends over 17 amino acids. V shed 6 bases and J 4 bases; nucleotides not matched to a gene: 13. The germline V gene encodes CDR1 KGHSH and CDR2 LQKENI. Variable domain in full (rest from reference TRBV18 and TRBJ1-4): NAGVMQNPRHLVRRRGQEARLRCSPMKGHSHVYWYRQLPEEGLKFMVYLQKENIIDESGMPKERFSAEFPKEGPSILRIQQVVRGDSAAYFCASSLVTGVINNEKLFFGSGTQLSVL.

This clone was recorded once. The chain has TRBV13 and TRBJ2-5, with D perhaps TRBD1 (6 bases). Per germline, CDR1 PRHDT and CDR2 FYEKMQ (reference sequence). Trimming stripped 4 bases from V and 3 bases from J, with 18 bases between. This CDR3 contains 16 residues. For the CDR3, the DNA is TGTGCCAGCAGCTACTACATGGGACACTTGGAAGAGACCCAGTACTTC. The encoded protein is CASSYYMGHLEETQYF.

This clone was counted a few times. The chain combines TRBV7-2 with TRBJ1-5; no clear D. The CDR3 covers 14 residues. Deletions cut 1 base from V and 3 bases from J, with 7 bases between. Germline loops: CDR1 SGHTA, CDR2 FQGNSA. The CDR3 sequence: CASSLVRFNQPQHF. The CDR3 DNA is TGTGCCAGCAGCTTAGTCAGGTTCAATCAGCCCCAGCATTTT.

The chain links TRBV6-5 to TRBJ1-1, with D uncertain. V shed 5 bases and J shed 6 bases, with 16 bases lying between them. Germline V CDR1 and CDR2: MNHEY, SVGAGI. The CDR3 length is 14 residues. CDR3 sequence: CASSLNTGVAEAFF. DNA of the CDR3: TGTGCCAGCAGTCTTAATACGGGAGTGGCTGAAGCTTTCTTT.

CDR3: CASSHRGNTGELFF. CDR3 bases: TGTGCCAGCAGCCATAGAGGGAACACCGGGGAGCTGTTTTTT. This chain connects TRBV3-1 (or the pseudogene TRBV3-2) to TRBJ2-2, with D unresolved. The CDR3 length is 14 residues. Germline-derived CDR1 and CDR2 are LGHDT and YNNKEL (reference sequence). The ends were cut back, 3 bases at V and 1 base at J, with 6 bases in the middle.

This clone appeared a single time. V is TRBV3-1 (or the pseudogene TRBV3-2) and J is TRBJ2-1; perhaps TRBD1 as D (6 bases). Germline CDR1 reads LGHDT; CDR2 reads YNNKEL (reference sequence). The germline V and J ends were trimmed by 0 bases and 4 bases, with 10 bases remaining between them. The length of the CDR3 is 15 residues. CDR3 in DNA: TGTGCCAGCAGCCAAGATAGGCAGGGGTACAATGAGCAGTTCTTC. Protein sequence: CASSQDRQGYNEQFF.

This clone was observed once. V is TRBV7-3 and J is TRBJ2-3; TRBD2 matches at 9 bases. This CDR3 is 17 amino acids long. The trim removed 4 bases at V and 6 bases at J, leaving 14 bases unmatched. Germline V gene data show CDR1 as SGHTA and CDR2 as FQGTGA. This chain's CDR3 is CASSSTHTAGGPDTQYF. DNA for the CDR3: TGTGCCAGCAGCTCGACCCATACCGCGGGGGGGCCGGATACGCAGTATTTT.

The rearrangement uses TRBV24-1 and TRBJ2-5, with TRBD1 matching 10 bases. Germline assignment: CDR1 KGHDR and CDR2 SFDVKD. The ends lost 2 bases at V and 7 bases at J; junction bases unmatched: 9. CDR3 length: 16 residues. The CDR3 sequence: CATSDSTGGLRRTQYF. For the CDR3, the DNA is TGTGCCACCAGTGATTCGACAGGGGGCCTAAGGAGGACCCAGTACTTC.

This clone was observed a single time. The gene calls are TRBV19 and TRBJ1-1, with unresolved D. This CDR3 has 11 residues. V lost 5 bases and J 5 bases, leaving 6 bases between the germline ends. In germline, CDR1 is LNHDA, CDR2 SQIVND (reference sequence). The CDR3 sequence: CASSGLTEAFF. The CDR3 DNA reads TGTGCCAGTAGTGGACTAACTGAAGCTTTCTTT.

The chain employs TRBV3-1 (or the pseudogene TRBV3-2) and TRBJ2-2, with D possibly matching TRBD2 (7 bases). The CDR3 spans 18 residues. Trimming shortened V by 4 bases and J by 7 bases, and 25 bases separated the two germline ends. In germline, CDR1 is LGHDT, CDR2 YNNKEL (reference sequence). CDR3 protein: CASSLVFRRGPIYGELFF. CDR3 nucleotides: TGTGCCAGCAGCCTGGTTTTTCGGCGGGGGCCGATCTACGGGGAGCTGTTTTTT.

This clone was seen a handful of times. V usage is TRBV5-8 and J usage is TRBJ1-3; 7 bases agree with TRBD1. Germline CDR1 and CDR2: SGHTS and YDEGEE. V gave up 1 base and J gave up 2 bases; unmatched junction bases: 0. There are 14 residues in the CDR3. CDR3 nucleotide sequence: TGTGCCAGCAGCTTGACAGGGGCTGGAAACACCATATATTTT. It specifies CASSLTGAGNTIYF.

The chain couples TRBV11-2 to TRBJ2-7; TRBD2 might be the D (5 bases). V was pared by 0 bases and J by 6 bases, with 15 bases between. Per the germline V gene, CDR1 is SGHAT and CDR2 is FQNNGV. CDR3 size: 15 residues. The DNA for the CDR3 is TGTGCCAGCAGCTTAGATAGCAGGTCTGGGAGCGAGCAGTACTTC. Amino acids: CASSLDSRSGSEQYF.

The V gene is TRBV12-3 or TRBV12-4, the J gene TRBJ1-1, with 7 bases fitting TRBD1. The CDR3 has 13 amino acids. J lost 5 bases, V lost 4 bases, and 4 bases had no gene match. The DNA of the CDR3 is TGTGCCAGCAGTTACGCAGGGGGTACTGAAGCTTTCTTT. This translates into CASSYAGGTEAFF.

The gene calls are TRBV3-1 (or the pseudogene TRBV3-2) and TRBJ2-4, with 10 bases matching TRBD2. Germline V CDR1 and CDR2: LGHDT, YNNKEL (reference sequence). This CDR3 is built from 15 residues. With 6 bases clipped from V and 2 bases from J, the junction kept 4 bases outside the gene matches. Here the CDR3 reads CASSGTSETKNIQYF. CDR3 DNA sequence: TGTGCCAGCAGTGGGACTAGCGAAACCAAAAACATTCAGTACTTC.

In nucleotides, the CDR3 is TGTGCCAGCAGCTTTTGGGACAGGGATGGGCAGCCCCAGCATTTT. Residues: CASSFWDRDGQPQHF. The J gene is TRBJ1-5, the V gene TRBV5-5, with 9 bases lining up with TRBD1. V shed 2 bases and J 7 bases; nucleotides not matched to a gene: 7. This CDR3 spans 15 amino acids. Germline V CDR1 and CDR2: SGHKS, YYEKEE (reference sequence).

This chain uses TRBV19 with TRBJ2-2; possibly TRBD1 for D (7 bases). Per the germline V gene, CDR1 is LNHDA and CDR2 is SQIVND (reference sequence). The ends were cut back, 6 bases at V and 0 bases at J, with 17 bases in the middle. The CDR3 contains 17 residues. CDR3 sequence: CASRPAGGISNTGELFF. CDR3 coding DNA: TGTGCCAGTAGACCGGCAGGGGGGATTTCGAACACCGGGGAGCTGTTTTTT.

This rearrangement joins TRBV9 to TRBJ2-5; no firm D call. CDR3 size: 14 residues. V dropped 4 bases and J dropped 5 bases, with 15 bases sitting between them. CDR1 and CDR2 from the germline V gene are SGDLS and YYNGEE. The CDR3 loop is CASSPRPGRETQYF. In DNA form, the CDR3 reads TGTGCCAGCAGCCCCAGGCCTGGTAGGGAGACCCAGTACTTC.

The rearrangement links TRBV5-6 to TRBJ1-2; D gene ambiguous. V was clipped by 2 bases and J by 6 bases, with 14 bases between them. Germline CDR1 SGHDT, CDR2 YYEEEE. The CDR3 loop spans 14 amino acids. CDR3 nucleotides: TGTGCCAGCAGCTTCACACACCGACGGGATGGCTACACCTTC. Translating it yields CASSFTHRRDGYTF. The variable domain in full, with the rest retrieved from reference TRBV5-6 and TRBJ1-2, is DAGVTQSPTHLIKTRGQQVTLRCSPKSGHDTVSWYQQALGQGPQFIFQYYEEEERQRGNFPDRFSGHQFPNYSSELNVNALLLGDSALYLCASSFTHRRDGYTFGSGTRLTVV.

The V and J genes are TRBV9 and TRBJ2-5; the D is unclear. The germline CDR1 and CDR2 sequences are SGDLS and YYNGEE. V was trimmed by 7 bases and J by 1 base, leaving 11 bases between them. There are 13 residues in the CDR3. The CDR3 loop is CASGRTSQETQYF. The CDR3 region has the DNA TGTGCCAGCGGGCGCACCTCCCAAGAGACCCAGTACTTC.